This T cell receptor (beta chain) derives from a study of T cell changes during pregnancy in multiple sclerosis. Only in-frame clones appear in the TCRdb table, and some are missing; sequencing was by immunoSEQ multiplex PCR. The data contain over 65,000 clones, about 90% of them seen just once; the ten biggest clones take up around 0.89%. Germline V gene data show CDR1 as SGHTA and CDR2 as FQGNSA. Trimming took 1 base from V and 8 from J, leaving 20 bases between them. This CDR3 contains 16 residues. The receptor was isolated from a female donor with multiple sclerosis, enrolled in a pregnancy study. Source: peripheral blood, taken in the second trimester of pregnancy. The chain is built from TRBV7-2 and TRBJ1-2, with D maybe TRBD1 (6 bases). In DNA, the CDR3 is TGTGCCAGCAGCTTAGGGGCGGCGATGGGGGCTATGGGCTACACCTTC. Translation gives CASSLGAAMGAMGYTF.